The 23 T cell receptor beta chains below were found in one sample sequenced in a study of blood T cell repertoires in COVID-19. Measured with immunoSEQ multiplex PCR; TCRdb has only the in-frame clones, and not every one. This sample yields around 100,000 clones, of which around nine tenths are seen a single time; less than 4.5% belongs to the top ten. Input material: peripheral blood. These receptors were obtained from a human donor in a cohort sampled during active COVID-19.

This clone was seen a handful of times. The chain combines TRBV10-1 with TRBJ2-2, with 8 bases fitting TRBD2. The CDR3 totals 16 residues. V dropped 2 bases and J dropped 4; count of bases not matched to a gene: 6. Per germline, CDR1 WNHNN and CDR2 SYGVQD (reference sequence). The CDR3 is CASSEGIGRATGELFF. In nucleotides, the CDR3 is TGCGCCAGCAGTGAGGGCATCGGGAGGGCCACCGGGGAGCTGTTTTTT.

This clone was seen more than once but under ten times. The chain links TRBV5-1 to TRBJ2-7; 10 nucleotides line up with TRBD2. This CDR3 has 14 amino acids. With V trimmed by 4 bases and J by 5 bases, 6 bases remained unmatched. The V gene's germline CDR1 is SGHRS and CDR2 YFSETQ. The CDR3 DNA reads TGCGCCAGCAGCGTACCCGGGACTAGCGACGAGCAGTACTTC. Amino acids: CASSVPGTSDEQYF.

The rearrangement links TRBV19 to TRBJ1-5; 7 bases are a match to TRBD1. Germline V gives CDR1 LNHDA, CDR2 SQIVND (reference sequence). The CDR3 extends over 17 amino acids. Trimming cost V 4 bases and J 1 base; bases outside gene matches: 10. The CDR3 nucleotides read TGTGCCAGTAGTACACTAACAGGGGAGAGAAGCAATCAGCCCCAGCATTTT. It encodes CASSTLTGERSNQPQHF.

The chain couples TRBV3-1 (or the pseudogene TRBV3-2) to TRBJ1-3, with D possibly TRBD1 on 5 matching bases. Deletions cut 1 base from V and 3 bases from J, with 13 bases between. The germline V gene has CDR1 LGHDT and CDR2 YNNKEL (reference sequence). This CDR3 is 16 amino acids long. The CDR3 region is CASSQGVGRGGNTIYF. For the CDR3, the DNA is TGTGCCAGCAGCCAAGGCGTGGGGCGAGGTGGAAACACCATATATTTT.

The V gene is TRBV5-6, the J gene TRBJ1-1, with TRBD1 matching 8 bases. The V and J ends lost 3 bases and 11 bases, in that order; junction bases with no gene match: 9. The CDR3 sequence is 13 residues long. Germline values: CDR1 SGHDT, CDR2 YYEEEE. This chain's CDR3 is CASSSGQGLKAFF. For the CDR3, the DNA is TGTGCCAGCAGCTCTGGACAGGGTTTGAAGGCTTTCTTT.

In the case of this clone: A read error may produce the germline difference seen at one junction end. This chain joins TRBV6-5 and TRBJ1-2; the D gene is possibly TRBD1 (6 bases). Germline CDR1 MNHEY, CDR2 SVGAGI. The CDR3 is made up of 11 amino acids. The CDR3 region has the DNA TGTGCCGGCAGGGGAGGTTATGGCTACACCTTC. As protein: CAGRGGYGYTF.

This clone showed up just once. The chain has TRBV3-1 (or the pseudogene TRBV3-2) and TRBJ2-3; no clear D gene. The CDR3 spans 12 residues. V was clipped by 1 base and J by 6 bases, with 5 bases between them. Germline V CDR1 and CDR2: LGHDT, YNNKEL (reference sequence). CDR3 loop: CASSQVADTQYF. The CDR3 nucleotides are TGTGCCAGCAGCCAAGTCGCGGATACGCAGTATTTT.

J is TRBJ1-1 and V is TRBV30, with 10 bases matching TRBD1. Looked up from germline, CDR1 is GTSNPN and CDR2 is SVGIG (reference sequence). CDR3 length equals 13 residues. The J segment lost 10 bases and the V segment lost 4 bases, leaving 9 bases of the junction unmatched. CDR3 protein: CAWMGRDRGLAFF. Here the CDR3 DNA reads TGTGCCTGGATGGGTCGGGACAGGGGTTTAGCTTTCTTT. The whole variable domain, remainder taken from reference TRBV30 and TRBJ1-1, is SQTIHQWPATLVQPVGSPLSLECTVEGTSNPNLYWYRQAAGRGLQLLFYSVGIGQISSEVPQNLSASRPQDRQFILSSKKLLLSDSGFYLCAWMGRDRGLAFFGQGTRLTVV.

The chain carries TRBV30 and TRBJ1-1; no reliable D call. Germline CDR1 reads GTSNPN; CDR2 reads SVGIG (reference sequence). The V end lost 3 bases, the J end lost 4 bases, and 9 bases lay between the germline ends. The CDR3 has 12 residues. CDR3 residues: CAWRWRATEAFF. For the CDR3, the DNA is TGTGCCTGGAGGTGGAGGGCCACTGAAGCTTTCTTT. Complete variable domain (other parts from reference TRBV30 and TRBJ1-1): SQTIHQWPATLVQPVGSPLSLECTVEGTSNPNLYWYRQAAGRGLQLLFYSVGIGQISSEVPQNLSASRPQDRQFILSSKKLLLSDSGFYLCAWRWRATEAFFGQGTRLTVV.

This sequence joins TRBV29-1 and TRBJ2-1; 9 nucleotides align to TRBD1. The germline V gene encodes CDR1 SQVTM and CDR2 ANQGSEA. Losses at the gene ends were 3 bases for V and 7 bases for J; bases not matched to a gene: 10. The CDR3 is 15 amino acids. In DNA form, the CDR3 reads TGCAGCGTTGAGAAGACCGGGACAGGGCTGAATGAGCAGTTCTTC. Residues: CSVEKTGTGLNEQFF.

The genes are TRBV12-3 or TRBV12-4 and TRBJ1-6, with D possibly TRBD1 on 5 matching bases. Trimming left V 6 bases short and J 10 bases short, with 13 bases between. The CDR3 has 13 amino acids. CDR3 sequence (DNA): TGTGCCAGCAGCGCGGGGGTGGGGTCACCCCTCCACTTT. It codes for CASSAGVGSPLHF.

This clone was seen more than once but under ten times. V is TRBV19 and J is TRBJ2-3, with 9 bases identical to TRBD2. With 3 bases clipped from V and 2 bases from J, the junction kept 6 bases outside the gene matches. The CDR3 loop spans 16 amino acids. CDR1 and CDR2 (germline): LNHDA, SQIVND (reference sequence). CDR3 amino acids: CASSMSLAGNTDTQYF. The CDR3, as DNA: TGTGCCAGTAGTATGTCACTAGCGGGCAACACAGATACGCAGTATTTT.

V usage is TRBV28 and J usage is TRBJ2-5; TRBD2 agrees at 8 bases. Germline values: CDR1 MDHEN, CDR2 SYDVKM. V was clipped by 4 bases and J by 4 bases; unmatched bases: 2. The CDR3 has 13 residues. CDR3 region: CASSWTSIETQYF. The CDR3 bases are TGTGCCAGCAGTTGGACTAGCATAGAGACCCAGTACTTC.

The chain joins TRBV11-2 to TRBJ2-5, with TRBD2 as a possible D gene (5 bases). CDR3 length: 16 amino acids. Trimming left V 4 bases short and J 2 bases short, with 17 bases between. Germline loops: CDR1 SGHAT, CDR2 FQNNGV. The DNA for the CDR3 is TGTGCCAGCAGCTCCCGTGGGGTTAGCGTGCAAGAGACCCAGTACTTC. It is translated as CASSSRGVSVQETQYF. The full variable domain, rest sourced from reference TRBV11-2 and TRBJ2-5, is EAGVAQSPRYKIIEKRQSVAFWCNPISGHATLYWYQQILGQGPKLLIQFQNNGVVDDSQLPKDRFSAERLKGVDSTLKIQPAKLEDSAVYLCASSSRGVSVQETQYFGPGTRLLVL.

The chain combines TRBV19 with TRBJ1-5; D is possibly TRBD1 (5 bases). This CDR3 region has 15 residues. Trimming pared 7 bases from V and 3 bases from J, leaving 16 bases between. CDR1 LNHDA and CDR2 SQIVND come from the germline V gene (reference sequence). CDR3 amino acids: CASTPWQGANQPQHF. CDR3 coding DNA: TGTGCCAGTACCCCCTGGCAGGGTGCCAATCAGCCCCAGCATTTT.

The chain recombines TRBV5-4 with TRBJ2-1, with D possibly TRBD2 on 5 matching bases. Germline assignment: CDR1 SGHNT and CDR2 YYREEE (reference sequence). This CDR3 spans 12 amino acids. The V end was cut by 1 base, the J end by 8 bases, with 7 bases between. The CDR3, as DNA: TGTGCCAGCAGCTTGTGGGAGTATGAGCAGTTCTTC. Encoded protein: CASSLWEYEQFF.

This rearrangement joins TRBV28 to TRBJ1-2; no firm D call. Germline V gene sequence: CDR1 MDHEN, CDR2 SYDVKM. The V gene lost 7 bases and the J gene lost 8 bases, with 14 bases spanning the gap. This CDR3 is 12 amino acids long. This chain's CDR3 is CASNWWEGGYTF. The CDR3 region has the DNA TGTGCCAGCAACTGGTGGGAGGGAGGCTACACCTTC.

V is TRBV18 and J is TRBJ2-7, with TRBD2 as a possible D gene (5 bases). Trimming took 0 bases from V and 4 from J, leaving 7 bases between them. The CDR3 contains 13 residues. Germline loops: CDR1 KGHSH, CDR2 LQKENI. CDR3 DNA: TGTGCCAGCTCACCACCGGGAGTGTACGAGCAGTACTTC. As protein: CASSPPGVYEQYF.

The chain recombines TRBV18 with TRBJ2-3; possibly TRBD1 for D (6 bases). Germline-derived CDR1 and CDR2 are KGHSH and LQKENI. The CDR3 is 16 amino acids. Trimming pared 2 bases from V and 0 bases from J, leaving 12 bases between. The CDR3 DNA follows: TGTGCCAGCTCACCATTCAGGGGCCGCAGCACAGATACGCAGTATTTT. Translating gives CASSPFRGRSTDTQYF.

V and J are TRBV11-2 and TRBJ2-7, with 9 bases aligning to TRBD2. CDR3 size: 13 residues. The V gene's germline CDR1 is SGHAT and CDR2 FQNNGV. The junction had 3 bases not matched to a gene; V was cut back by 3 bases and J by 6 bases. This chain's CDR3 is CASSFLAGSEQYF. The CDR3, as DNA: TGTGCCAGCAGCTTTCTAGCGGGGAGCGAGCAGTACTTC.

The chain uses TRBV4-2 and TRBJ1-6; TRBD1 agrees at 7 bases. The CDR3 has 17 amino acids. Germline V gene data show CDR1 as LGHNA and CDR2 as YNFKEQ. Germline trimming cut 7 bases from V and 8 bases from J; bases unmatched to any gene: 17. The CDR3 nucleotides are TGTGCCAGCAACACACTGATGACGCGGGACAGCCATTCACCCCTCCACTTT. Its protein is CASNTLMTRDSHSPLHF.

This clone was seen a single time. This rearrangement joins TRBV9 to TRBJ2-1, with 13 bases matching TRBD2. The ends lost 0 bases at V and 13 bases at J; junction bases unmatched: 7. The CDR3 contains 15 residues. Germline-derived CDR1 and CDR2 are SGDLS and YYNGEE. The CDR3 sequence is CASSVGGTSGAQQFF. DNA for the CDR3: TGTGCCAGCAGCGTAGGGGGGACTAGCGGGGCACAACAGTTCTTC.

The rearrangement uses TRBV12-3 or TRBV12-4 and TRBJ2-7, with TRBD2 matching 8 bases. The CDR3 is made up of 13 amino acids. J gave up 6 bases and V 8 bases, and 9 bases lay outside the gene matches. The CDR3 loop is CASCPGGGCEQYF. CDR3 sequence (DNA): TGTGCCAGCTGCCCCGGGGGGGGCTGCGAGCAGTACTTC.